This TCR beta chain came from a study of T cells in Graves' hyperthyroidism and ophthalmopathy. For the study at large: Peripheral blood collection took place at initial diagnosis, before any treatment.

RNA transcripts were the template for amplifying TCR beta CDR3 regions. TCR CDR3 underwent first-round RT-PCR with the HTBI primer set. TCRdb used MiXCR to reprocess the multiplex PCR reads, holding one entry per CDR3 protein. This sample has more than 500,000 distinct CDR3 sequences; 15% to 20% occur once, and the top ten carry 25% to 30%. This clonotype was found many times. Losses at the gene ends were 10 bases for V and 5 bases for J; bases not matched to a gene: 4. The germline V gene has CDR1 MDHEN and CDR2 SYDVKM. The CDR3 runs 13 residues. Extraction of PBMCs used 10 ml of fresh peripheral blood.

V and J are TRBV28 and TRBJ2-3; 12 bases agree with TRBD2. The sequence derives from a woman aged 25-40 years with Graves' ophthalmopathy. The sample consisted of blood. For the CDR3, the DNA is TGTGCCATCGCGACTAGCGGGAGAGATACGCAGTATTTT. Protein product: CAIATSGRDTQYF.